This TCR beta chain was captured in a study of cytomegalovirus exposure and HLA in healthy donors. The CDR3 has 15 residues. Germline assignment: CDR1 SGDLS and CDR2 YYNGEE. Between the trimmed V and J ends, which lost 1 base and 0 bases, there was a span of 9 bases. The PCR contained 60 Vbeta and 13 Jbeta primers. Profiling relied on immunoSEQ multiplex PCR, and the TCRdb table lists in-frame clones only, not all of them. The profile shows 150,000 to 200,000 clones, less than 85% of them singletons. About this clone: Antigen: not known.

Whole-study results and caveats: Links to common viral pathogens appeared, in a later analysis, for several of the most significant clusters. About 90% or about 30% of the time was how often most TCR beta V segments were productive, according to an earlier analysis.

Sequencing was done on a sample of PBMCs. The receptor comes from a girl aged 5 to 17 in good health and CMV-seropositive. The chain employs TRBV9 and TRBJ2-3, with D perhaps TRBD1 (5 bases). The CDR3 sequence: CASSVSGHSTDTQYF. CDR3 DNA sequence: TGTGCCAGCAGCGTATCCGGACATAGCACAGATACGCAGTATTTT.